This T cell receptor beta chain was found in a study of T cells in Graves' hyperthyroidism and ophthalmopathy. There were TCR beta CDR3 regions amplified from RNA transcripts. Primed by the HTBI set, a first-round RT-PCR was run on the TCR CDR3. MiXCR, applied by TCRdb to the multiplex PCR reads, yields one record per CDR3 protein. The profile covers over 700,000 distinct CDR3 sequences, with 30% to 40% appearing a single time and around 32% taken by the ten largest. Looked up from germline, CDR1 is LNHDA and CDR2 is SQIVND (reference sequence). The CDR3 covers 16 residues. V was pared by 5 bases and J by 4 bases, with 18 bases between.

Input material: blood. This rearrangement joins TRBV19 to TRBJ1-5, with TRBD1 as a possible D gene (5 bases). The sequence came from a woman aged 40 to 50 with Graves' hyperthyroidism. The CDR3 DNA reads TGTGCCAGTAGTCCTGTCGCCGGGACCCGGAATCAGCCCCAGCATTTT. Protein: CASSPVAGTRNQPQHF.